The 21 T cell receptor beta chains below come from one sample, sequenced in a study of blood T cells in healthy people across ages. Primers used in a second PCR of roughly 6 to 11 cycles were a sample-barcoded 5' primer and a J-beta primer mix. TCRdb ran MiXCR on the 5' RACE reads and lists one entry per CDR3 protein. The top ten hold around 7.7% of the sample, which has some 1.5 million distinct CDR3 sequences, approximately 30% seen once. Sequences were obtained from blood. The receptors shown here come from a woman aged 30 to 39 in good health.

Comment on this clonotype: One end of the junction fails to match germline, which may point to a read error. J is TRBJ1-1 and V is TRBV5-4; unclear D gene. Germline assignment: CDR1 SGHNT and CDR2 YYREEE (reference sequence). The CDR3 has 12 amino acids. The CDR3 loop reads CASSLSNAEAFF. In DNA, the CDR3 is TGTGCCAGCAGCTTATCGAACGCTGAAGCTTTCTTT.

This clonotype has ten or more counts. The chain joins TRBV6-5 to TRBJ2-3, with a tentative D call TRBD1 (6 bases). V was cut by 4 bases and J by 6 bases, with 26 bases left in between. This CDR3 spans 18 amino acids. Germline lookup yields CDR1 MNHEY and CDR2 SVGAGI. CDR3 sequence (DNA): TGTGCCAGCAGTTTCCCCCCGAGGTCGGGGATGCAGGGGGATACGCAGTATTTT. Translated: CASSFPPRSGMQGDTQYF.

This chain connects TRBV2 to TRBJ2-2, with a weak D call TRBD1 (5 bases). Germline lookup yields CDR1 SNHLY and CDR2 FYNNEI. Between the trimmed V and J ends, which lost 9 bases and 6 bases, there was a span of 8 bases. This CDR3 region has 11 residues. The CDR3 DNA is TGTGCCAGTGTCAGGGCCGGGGAGCTGTTTTTT. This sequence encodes CASVRAGELFF.

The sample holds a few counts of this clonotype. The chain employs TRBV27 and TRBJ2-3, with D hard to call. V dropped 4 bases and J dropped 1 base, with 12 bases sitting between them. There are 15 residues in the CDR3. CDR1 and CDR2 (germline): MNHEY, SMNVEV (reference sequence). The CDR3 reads CASSWKGSRTDTQYF. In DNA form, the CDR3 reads TGTGCCAGCAGTTGGAAGGGTAGCCGCACAGATACGCAGTATTTT.

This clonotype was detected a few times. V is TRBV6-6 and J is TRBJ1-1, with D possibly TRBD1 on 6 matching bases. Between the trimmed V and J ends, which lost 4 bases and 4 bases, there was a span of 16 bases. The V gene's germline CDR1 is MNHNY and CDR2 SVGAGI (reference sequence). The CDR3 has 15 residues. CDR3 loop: CASSFSRGASTEAFF. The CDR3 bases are TGTGCCAGCAGTTTTTCGAGGGGGGCGAGCACTGAAGCTTTCTTT.

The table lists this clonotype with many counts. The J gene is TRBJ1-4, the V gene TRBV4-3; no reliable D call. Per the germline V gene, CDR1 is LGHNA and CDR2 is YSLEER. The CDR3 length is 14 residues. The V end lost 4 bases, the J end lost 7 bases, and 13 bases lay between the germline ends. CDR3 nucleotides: TGCGCCAGCAGCCCCGAAGGGAACAGTGAAAAACTGTTTTTT. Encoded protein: CASSPEGNSEKLFF.

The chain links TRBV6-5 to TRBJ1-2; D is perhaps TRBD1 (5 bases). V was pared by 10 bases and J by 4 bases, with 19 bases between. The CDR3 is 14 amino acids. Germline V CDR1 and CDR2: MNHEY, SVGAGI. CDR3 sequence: CANRKRMTVYGYTF. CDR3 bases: TGTGCCAACAGGAAACGGATGACCGTCTATGGCTACACCTTC.

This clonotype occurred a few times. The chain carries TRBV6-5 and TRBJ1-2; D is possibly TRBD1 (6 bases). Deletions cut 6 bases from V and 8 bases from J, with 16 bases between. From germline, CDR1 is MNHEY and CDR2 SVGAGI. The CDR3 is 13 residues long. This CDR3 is CASSQTGRYGYTF. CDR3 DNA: TGTGCCAGCAGCCAAACAGGGAGGTACGGCTACACCTTC.

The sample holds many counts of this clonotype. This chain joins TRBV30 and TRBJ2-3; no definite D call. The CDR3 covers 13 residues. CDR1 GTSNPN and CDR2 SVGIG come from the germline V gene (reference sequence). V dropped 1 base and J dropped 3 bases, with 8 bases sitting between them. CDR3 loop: CAWSARATDTQYF. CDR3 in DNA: TGTGCCTGGAGTGCTCGGGCAACAGATACGCAGTATTTT.

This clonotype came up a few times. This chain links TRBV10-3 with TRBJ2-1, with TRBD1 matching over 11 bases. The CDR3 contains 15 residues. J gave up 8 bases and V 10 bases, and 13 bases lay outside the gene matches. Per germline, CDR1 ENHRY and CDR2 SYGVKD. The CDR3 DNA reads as TGTGCCAGGGGGAAGCCGGGACAGGGGGACGATGAGCAGTTCTTC. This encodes CARGKPGQGDDEQFF.

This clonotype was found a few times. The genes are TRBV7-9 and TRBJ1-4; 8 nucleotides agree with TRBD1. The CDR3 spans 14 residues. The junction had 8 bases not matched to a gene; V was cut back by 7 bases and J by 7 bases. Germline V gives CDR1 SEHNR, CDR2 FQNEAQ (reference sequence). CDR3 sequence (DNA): TGTGCCAGCAACAAACCGGGACAGGCTGAAAAACTGTTTTTT. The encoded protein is CASNKPGQAEKLFF.

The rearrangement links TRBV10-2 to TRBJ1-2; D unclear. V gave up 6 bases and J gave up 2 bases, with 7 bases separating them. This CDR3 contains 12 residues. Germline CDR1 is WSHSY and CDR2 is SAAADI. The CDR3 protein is CASSPWNYGYTF. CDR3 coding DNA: TGCGCCAGCAGCCCTTGGAACTATGGCTACACCTTC.

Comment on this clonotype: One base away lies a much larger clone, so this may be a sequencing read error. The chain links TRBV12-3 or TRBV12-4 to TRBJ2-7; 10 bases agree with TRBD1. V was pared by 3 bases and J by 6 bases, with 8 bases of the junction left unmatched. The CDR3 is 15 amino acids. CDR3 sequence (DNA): TGTGCCAGCAGTTTCCCCGGACAGGGGGTGTGCGAGCAGTACTTC. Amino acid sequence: CASSFPGQGVCEQYF.

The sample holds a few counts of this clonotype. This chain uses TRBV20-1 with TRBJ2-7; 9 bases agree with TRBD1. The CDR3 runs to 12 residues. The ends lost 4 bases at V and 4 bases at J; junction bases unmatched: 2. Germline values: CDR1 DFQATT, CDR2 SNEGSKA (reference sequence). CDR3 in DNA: TGCAGTGCTATGACAGGGGGATACGAGCAGTACTTC. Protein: CSAMTGGYEQYF.

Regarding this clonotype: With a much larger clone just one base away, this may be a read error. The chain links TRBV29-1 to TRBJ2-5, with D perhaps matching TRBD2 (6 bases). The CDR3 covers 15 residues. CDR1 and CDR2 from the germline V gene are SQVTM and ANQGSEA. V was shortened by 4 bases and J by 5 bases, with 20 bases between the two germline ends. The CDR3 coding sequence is TGCAGCGTTGCCCTCGGGAGCTGGGTTAGGGAGACCCAGTACTTC. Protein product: CSVALGSWVRETQYF.

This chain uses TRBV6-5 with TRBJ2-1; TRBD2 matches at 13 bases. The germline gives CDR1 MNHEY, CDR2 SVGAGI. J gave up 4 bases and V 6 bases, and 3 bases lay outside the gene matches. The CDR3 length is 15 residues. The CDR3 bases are TGTGCCAGCAGCAAGACTAGCGGGAGGTACAATGAGCAGTTCTTC. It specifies CASSKTSGRYNEQFF.

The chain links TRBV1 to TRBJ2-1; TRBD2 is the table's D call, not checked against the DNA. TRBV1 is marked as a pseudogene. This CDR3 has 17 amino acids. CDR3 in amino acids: CTSSQDHSGSSDNEQFF. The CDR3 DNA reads TGCACCAGCAGCCAAGATCATTCCGGGAGTAGCGACAATGAGCAGTTCTTC.

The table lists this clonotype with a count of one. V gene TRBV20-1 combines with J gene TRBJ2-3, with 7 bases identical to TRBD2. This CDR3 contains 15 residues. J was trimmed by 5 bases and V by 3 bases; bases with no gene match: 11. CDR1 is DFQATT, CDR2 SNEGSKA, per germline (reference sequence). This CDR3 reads CSARDRDYEGDTQYF. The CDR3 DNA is TGCAGTGCTAGGGACCGGGACTACGAGGGAGATACGCAGTATTTT.

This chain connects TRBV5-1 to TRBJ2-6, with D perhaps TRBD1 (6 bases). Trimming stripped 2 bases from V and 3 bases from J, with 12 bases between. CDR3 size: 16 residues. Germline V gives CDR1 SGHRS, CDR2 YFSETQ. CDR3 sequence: CASSFSGGGGANVLTF. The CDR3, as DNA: TGCGCCAGCAGCTTTTCTGGGGGCGGTGGGGCCAACGTCCTGACTTTC.

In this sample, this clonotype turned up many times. Here the CDR3 reads CSGDLLDTQYF. CDR3 DNA: TGCAGCGGAGATCTTCTGGATACGCAGTATTTT. The chain carries TRBV29-1 and TRBJ2-3, with D uncertain. Germline CDR1 is SQVTM and CDR2 is ANQGSEA. V was clipped by 7 bases and J by 6 bases, with 11 bases between them. The CDR3 loop spans 11 amino acids.

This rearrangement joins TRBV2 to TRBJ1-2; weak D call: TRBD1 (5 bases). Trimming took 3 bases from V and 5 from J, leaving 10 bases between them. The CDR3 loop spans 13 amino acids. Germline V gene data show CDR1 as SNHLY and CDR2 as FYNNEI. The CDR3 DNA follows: TGTGCCAGCAGTGATAGAGGGGAGTATGGCTACACCTTC. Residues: CASSDRGEYGYTF.